This T cell receptor beta chain originates from a study of cytotoxic CD8 clonotypes in ibrutinib-treated CLL. The CDR3 is 15 residues long. Germline V gene sequence: CDR1 MGHDK, CDR2 SYGVNS. The V gene end was trimmed by 2 bases and the J gene end by 4 bases; junction bases not matched to a gene: 6. Profiling relied on immunoSEQ multiplex PCR, and the TCRdb table lists in-frame clones only, not all of them. The repertoire includes 300,000 or so clones, over 55% of them detected once, and roughly 6% sits in the top ten. This chain joins TRBV25-1 and TRBJ2-5; 8 bases map to TRBD1. This sequence was found in a human donor with chronic lymphocytic leukemia. The sample consisted of PBMCs, taken after 36 months of ibrutinib treatment. The chain's CDR3 is CASSEGGTGGETQYF. In DNA, the CDR3 is TGTGCCAGCAGTGAAGGAGGAACAGGGGGAGAGACCCAGTACTTC.